These 30 T cell receptor beta chains share one sample of origin, sequenced in a study of T cell changes during pregnancy in multiple sclerosis. TCRdb keeps only in-frame clones here, not all; method: immunoSEQ multiplex PCR. The table records around 41,000 clones, around 90% of them present only once. The specimen was PBMCs (not recorded whether the cells were cultured). Every receptor here comes from a female donor with multiple sclerosis, enrolled in a pregnancy study.

This clone was observed a handful of times. The chain links TRBV19 to TRBJ1-5; D possibly corresponds to TRBD1 (6 bases). Per germline, CDR1 LNHDA and CDR2 SQIVND (reference sequence). The V gene lost 4 bases and the J gene lost 3 bases, with 10 bases spanning the gap. The CDR3 runs to 14 residues. The CDR3 nucleotides read TGTGCCAGTAGTAAAACAGGGCCCAATCAGCCCCAGCATTTT. As protein: CASSKTGPNQPQHF.

The chain recombines TRBV19 with TRBJ1-4; D uncertain. V lost 3 bases and J lost 5, with 13 bases in between. The CDR3 has 15 amino acids. The germline CDR1 and CDR2 sequences are LNHDA and SQIVND (reference sequence). CDR3 loop: CASSIELLNNEKLFF. The CDR3 DNA is TGTGCCAGTAGTATCGAGTTACTGAACAATGAAAAACTGTTTTTT.

This chain joins TRBV19 and TRBJ1-2; TRBD1 agrees at 9 bases. V shed 6 bases, J shed 9 bases, and the junction held 11 bases outside the gene matches. This CDR3 spans 14 amino acids. Germline CDR1 LNHDA, CDR2 SQIVND (reference sequence). The CDR3: CASRPGTGSLSYTF. CDR3 sequence (DNA): TGTGCCAGTAGGCCTGGGACAGGGTCGCTGAGCTACACCTTC.

The rearrangement links TRBV5-1 to TRBJ1-3; possibly TRBD1 for D (5 bases). Germline values: CDR1 SGHRS, CDR2 YFSETQ. This CDR3 region has 14 residues. The ends were cut back, 2 bases at V and 4 bases at J, with 10 bases in the middle. The CDR3 sequence: CASSLLGAGNTIYF. CDR3 DNA sequence: TGCGCCAGCAGCTTACTAGGGGCAGGAAACACCATATATTTT.

The rearrangement uses TRBV7-3 and TRBJ2-7; a weak D match, TRBD2 (6 bases). Between the trimmed V and J ends, which lost 2 bases and 3 bases, there was a span of 14 bases. The CDR3 consists of 15 residues. Per the germline V gene, CDR1 is SGHTA and CDR2 is FQGTGA. The CDR3 is CASSLEGGPGYEQYF. The CDR3 DNA sequence: TGTGCCAGCAGCTTAGAGGGAGGTCCCGGCTACGAGCAGTACTTC. The variable domain in full, with the rest retrieved from reference TRBV7-3 and TRBJ2-7, is GAGVSQTPSNKVTEKGKYVELRCDPISGHTALYWYRQSLGQGPEFLIYFQGTGAADDSGLPNDRFFAVRPEGSVSTLKIQRTERGDSAVYLCASSLEGGPGYEQYFGPGTRLTVT.

This chain links TRBV29-1 with TRBJ2-5, with D perhaps matching TRBD1 (5 bases). Trimming took off 4 bases at V and 5 bases at J, with 11 bases between the two ends. Germline V gives CDR1 SQVTM, CDR2 ANQGSEA. This CDR3 comprises 12 residues. The DNA for the CDR3 is TGCAGCGTTGGTGGGGCCGGGGAGACCCAGTACTTC. It yields the protein CSVGGAGETQYF.

This chain uses TRBV30 with TRBJ1-1; TRBD1 is a possible D gene (6 bases). The germline V and J ends were trimmed by 3 bases and 5 bases, with 13 bases remaining between them. Looked up from germline, CDR1 is GTSNPN and CDR2 is SVGIG (reference sequence). There are 13 residues in the CDR3. Here the CDR3 DNA reads TGTGCCTGGAGGGCACAGGGAGGGACTGAAGCTTTCTTT. Protein product: CAWRAQGGTEAFF. The whole variable domain, remainder taken from reference TRBV30 and TRBJ1-1, is SQTIHQWPATLVQPVGSPLSLECTVEGTSNPNLYWYRQAAGRGLQLLFYSVGIGQISSEVPQNLSASRPQDRQFILSSKKLLLSDSGFYLCAWRAQGGTEAFFGQGTRLTVV.

J is TRBJ2-3 and V is TRBV7-9, with 10 bases identical to TRBD2. The germline V gene has CDR1 SEHNR and CDR2 FQNEAQ (reference sequence). Germline trimming cut 1 base from V and 6 bases from J; bases unmatched to any gene: 7. The CDR3 runs 16 residues. The CDR3 protein is CASSLGLAGVTDTQYF. CDR3 DNA: TGTGCCAGCAGCTTAGGGCTAGCGGGAGTCACGGATACGCAGTATTTT.

This sequence joins TRBV4-2 and TRBJ1-2; a weak D match, TRBD1 (6 bases). Trimming pared 1 base from V and 8 bases from J, leaving 20 bases between. CDR3 length: 16 residues. CDR1 is LGHNA and CDR2 is YNFKEQ in the germline V gene. The DNA of the CDR3 is TGTGCCAGCAGCCAAGTCGGCTCGGGGGCAGTGGGGGGCTACACCTTC. Translation: CASSQVGSGAVGGYTF.

This rearrangement joins TRBV28 to TRBJ1-5; 11 nucleotides align to TRBD1. This CDR3 has 17 residues. Trimming took 3 bases from V and 2 from J; bases not matched to a gene: 6. Germline V CDR1 and CDR2: MDHEN, SYDVKM. The DNA of the CDR3 is TGTGCCAGCAGTTTCGCGGGACAGGGGGACGGCAATCAGCCCCAGCATTTT. It specifies CASSFAGQGDGNQPQHF.

The chain combines TRBV10-3 with TRBJ2-3; TRBD2 agrees at 7 bases. The CDR3 consists of 13 residues. V shed 11 bases and J 1 base; nucleotides not matched to a gene: 6. The V gene's germline CDR1 is ENHRY and CDR2 SYGVKD. The CDR3 spells CAFREAGTDTQYF. CDR3 sequence (DNA): TGTGCCTTCCGGGAGGCTGGCACAGATACGCAGTATTTT.

This clone was seen just once. The J gene is TRBJ2-5, the V gene TRBV7-9, with 10 bases aligning to TRBD2. Germline V gene lookup returns CDR1 SEHNR and CDR2 FQNEAQ (reference sequence). CDR3 length equals 13 residues. The CDR3 DNA follows: TGTGTGCTGGGGCTAGCGGGGGAAGAGACCCAGTACTTC. It yields the protein CVLGLAGEETQYF. The full variable domain, rest sourced from reference TRBV7-9 and TRBJ2-5, is DTGVSQNPRHKITKRGQNVTFRCDPISEHNRLYWYRQTLGQGPEFLTYFQNEAQLEKSRLLSDRFSAERPKGSFSTLEIQRTEQGDSAMYLCVLGLAGEETQYFGPGTRLLVL.

This clone was counted a single time. The chain employs TRBV5-4 and TRBJ1-2, with a possible D match to TRBD1 (6 bases). V dropped 5 bases and J dropped 6 bases, with 14 bases sitting between them. Per the germline V gene, CDR1 is SGHNT and CDR2 is YYREEE (reference sequence). This CDR3 spans 13 amino acids. In DNA form, the CDR3 reads TGTGCCAGCAGTGTGGACAGCCTGGATGGCTACACCTTC. Translating it yields CASSVDSLDGYTF. Full variable domain (outside the CDR3, taken from reference TRBV5-4 and TRBJ1-2): ETGVTQSPTHLIKTRGQQVTLRCSSQSGHNTVSWYQQALGQGPQFIFQYYREEENGRGNFPPRFSGLQFPNYSSELNVNALELDDSALYLCASSVDSLDGYTFGSGTRLTVV.

The rearrangement links TRBV2 to TRBJ2-1; no clear D gene. Per the germline V gene, CDR1 is SNHLY and CDR2 is FYNNEI. The CDR3 totals 16 residues. Trimming pared 6 bases from V and 0 bases from J, leaving 15 bases between. CDR3 nucleotides: TGTGCCAGCAGACCTACAGTGTACAGCTCCTACAATGAGCAGTTCTTC. Residues: CASRPTVYSSYNEQFF.

In nucleotides, the CDR3 is TGTGCCAGCAGTTTTCCGACCGGGGGCGGCCCGAGCTCCTACGAGCAGTACTTC. This encodes CASSFPTGGGPSSYEQYF. The chain uses TRBV5-4 and TRBJ2-7, with D possibly being TRBD1 or TRBD2 (6 bases each). V dropped 5 bases and J dropped 0 bases, with 24 bases sitting between them. Germline CDR1 reads SGHNT; CDR2 reads YYREEE (reference sequence). CDR3 size: 18 residues.

This clone is medium-sized within its sample. V usage is TRBV28 and J usage is TRBJ1-3, with D tentatively TRBD1 (5 bases). The CDR3 is made up of 14 amino acids. V was clipped by 2 bases and J by 1 base, with 6 bases between them. Germline loops: CDR1 MDHEN, CDR2 SYDVKM. CDR3 coding DNA: TGTGCCAGCAGTTTAAGGGGTTCTGGAAACACCATATATTTT. This translates into CASSLRGSGNTIYF.

This chain uses TRBV20-1 with TRBJ2-7; no definite D call. Trimming shortened V by 4 bases and J by 3 bases, and 4 bases separated the two germline ends. The length of the CDR3 is 10 residues. Germline V lookup: CDR1 DFQATT, CDR2 SNEGSKA (reference sequence). CDR3: CSATNYEQYF. DNA for the CDR3: TGCAGTGCTACCAACTACGAGCAGTACTTC.

Only a few counts were recorded for this clone. The gene calls are TRBV7-2 and TRBJ1-2; D might be TRBD1 (5 bases). The V gene lost 0 bases and the J gene lost 6 bases, with 11 bases spanning the gap. Germline CDR1 and CDR2: SGHTA and FQGNSA. This CDR3 comprises 14 residues. The CDR3 reads CASSLASREDGYTF. The CDR3 DNA follows: TGTGCCAGCAGCTTAGCGAGCAGGGAGGATGGCTACACCTTC.

The gene calls are TRBV29-1 and TRBJ2-7; D ambiguous. Germline V gives CDR1 SQVTM, CDR2 ANQGSEA. The CDR3 is 13 amino acids. V lost 0 bases, J lost 3 bases, and 9 bases lay in between. The DNA for the CDR3 is TGCAGCGTTGAAGACACATACAGCTACGAGCAGTACTTC. It translates to CSVEDTYSYEQYF.

The chain couples TRBV19 to TRBJ2-1; D is ambiguous. From germline, CDR1 is LNHDA and CDR2 SQIVND (reference sequence). This CDR3 has 12 amino acids. V lost 5 bases, J lost 6 bases, and 8 bases lay in between. CDR3 region: CASSAELNEQFF. The CDR3 DNA follows: TGTGCCAGTAGTGCGGAGCTCAATGAGCAGTTCTTC.

The chain is built from TRBV5-5 and TRBJ2-3; D remains unclear. CDR3 length equals 12 residues. CDR1 SGHKS and CDR2 YYEKEE come from the germline V gene (reference sequence). Between the trimmed V and J ends, which lost 3 bases and 0 bases, there was a span of 2 bases. The CDR3 spells CASSWSTDTQYF. The DNA of the CDR3 is TGTGCCAGCAGCTGGAGCACAGATACGCAGTATTTT.

The chain links TRBV5-1 to TRBJ1-1; D uncertain. The V gene's germline CDR1 is SGHRS and CDR2 YFSETQ. Trimming shortened V by 0 bases and J by 0 bases, and 12 bases separated the two germline ends. The CDR3 length is 16 residues. The CDR3 sequence: CASSLEVEIMNTEAFF. In nucleotides, the CDR3 is TGCGCCAGCAGCTTGGAGGTTGAAATCATGAACACTGAAGCTTTCTTT.

The chain has TRBV6-6 and TRBJ2-3; TRBD1 is a possible D gene (5 bases). V was clipped by 10 bases and J by 2 bases, with 16 bases between them. Germline lookup yields CDR1 MNHNY and CDR2 SVGAGI (reference sequence). The CDR3 has 14 residues. CDR3 nucleotides: TGTGCCACCTCTAGGGGAAGACCCACAGATACGCAGTATTTT. Its translation is CATSRGRPTDTQYF.

In DNA form, the CDR3 reads TGCGCCAGCAGCCCAGCAGGGACAGGGCTCTACGAGCAGTACTTC. It is translated as CASSPAGTGLYEQYF. The chain recombines TRBV4-1 with TRBJ2-7; 9 positions agree with TRBD1. The CDR3 totals 15 residues. The germline CDR1 and CDR2 sequences are MGHRA and YSYEKL. V lost 4 bases, J lost 3 bases, and 7 bases stayed unmatched.

The rearrangement links TRBV13 to TRBJ1-1, with 11 bases matching TRBD1. V shed 4 bases and J 3 bases; nucleotides not matched to a gene: 7. The CDR3 consists of 16 residues. The V gene's germline CDR1 is PRHDT and CDR2 FYEKMQ (reference sequence). The CDR3: CASSWVGQGGYTEAFF. The CDR3 DNA reads TGTGCCAGCAGCTGGGTGGGACAGGGGGGTTACACTGAAGCTTTCTTT.

The chain carries TRBV18 and TRBJ2-1, with 15 positions matching TRBD2. Per germline, CDR1 KGHSH and CDR2 LQKENI. The V segment lost 3 bases and the J segment 5 bases; nucleotides outside the gene matches: 5. CDR3 length equals 17 residues. The CDR3, as DNA: TGTGCCAGCTCACCCTCGGGACTAGCGGGAGGCAACAATGAGCAGTTCTTC. It is translated as CASSPSGLAGGNNEQFF.

This chain uses TRBV9 with TRBJ2-3, with TRBD1 as a possible D gene (5 bases). Germline assignment: CDR1 SGDLS and CDR2 YYNGEE. Trimming pared 2 bases from V and 6 bases from J, leaving 16 bases between. CDR3 length: 15 residues. The CDR3 bases are TGTGCCAGCAGCGTGAATCAGGGTGGTGAGGATACGCAGTATTTT. It is translated as CASSVNQGGEDTQYF.

J is TRBJ1-1 and V is TRBV9, with D unclear. Trimming pared 0 bases from V and 1 base from J, leaving 7 bases between. The length of the CDR3 is 14 residues. Germline CDR1 SGDLS, CDR2 YYNGEE. For the CDR3, the DNA is TGTGCCAGCAGCGTAGCCCTGGGGAACACTGAAGCTTTCTTT. Translated: CASSVALGNTEAFF.

This chain connects TRBV30 to TRBJ2-2; D ambiguous. In germline, CDR1 is GTSNPN, CDR2 SVGIG (reference sequence). Trimming stripped 3 bases from V and 1 base from J, with 3 bases between. CDR3 length: 12 amino acids. For the CDR3, the DNA is TGTGCCTGGAGGGGGAACACCGGGGAGCTGTTTTTT. This sequence encodes CAWRGNTGELFF. Full variable domain (outside the CDR3, taken from reference TRBV30 and TRBJ2-2): SQTIHQWPATLVQPVGSPLSLECTVEGTSNPNLYWYRQAAGRGLQLLFYSVGIGQISSEVPQNLSASRPQDRQFILSSKKLLLSDSGFYLCAWRGNTGELFFGEGSRLTVL.

This clone was detected only once. The chain uses TRBV25-1 and TRBJ2-1; D remains ambiguous. Germline-derived CDR1 and CDR2 are MGHDK and SYGVNS. This CDR3 has 11 amino acids. V was cut by 1 base and J by 8 bases, with 3 bases left in between. The CDR3 is CASSELDEQFF. The CDR3 nucleotides are TGTGCCAGCAGTGAATTAGATGAGCAGTTCTTC.